This paragraph reports one TCR beta chain. Some clones are missing from TCRdb's copy, which holds only in-frame ones; the method was immunoSEQ multiplex PCR. The repertoire consists of under 200,000 clones, with 88% occurring once and the leading ten covering around 5.8%. This sample was taken from a study of blood T cell repertoires in COVID-19. The CDR3 has 13 amino acids. Trimming took 5 bases from V and 9 from J, leaving 14 bases between them. Germline V lookup: CDR1 SGHTA, CDR2 FQGNSA. Sequencing was done on a sample of peripheral blood. The gene calls are TRBV7-2 and TRBJ2-1, with a weak D call TRBD1 (6 bases). The sequence derives from a man aged 35 to 55 with active or convalescent COVID-19. CDR3 in amino acids: CASSLPGQFEQFF. CDR3 DNA sequence: TGTGCCAGCAGCCTCCCCGGACAGTTTGAGCAGTTCTTC.